The clone carrying this T cell receptor (beta chain) occurred many times. Its antigen is undetermined. The authors' processing: The study's classifier, a distant-metastasis tool for papillary thyroid cancer, was built using CDR3 differences across clinicopathological groups. MiXCR re-clonotyped the PCR reads for TCRdb. The V and J calls come from TCRdb's annotation, not from the publication. The data contain 15,000 or so clones, 9% to 14% of them singletons. The sample originates from a study of metastatic and nonmetastatic thyroid tumors. Across the study: Repertoires were compared across blood and tumor or nodule tissue from malignant and benign thyroid patients. Study-wide results and limits: Relative to benign nodules, malignant thyroid tumors were reportedly characterized by significantly elevated TCR beta diversity in blood and tumor.

Per germline, CDR1 DFQATT and CDR2 SNEGSKA (reference sequence). Trimming cost V 3 bases and J 4 bases; bases outside gene matches: 8. CDR3 length: 14 amino acids. Among the patients, none had received any treatment before thyroid surgery. The sample consisted of blood. The clonotype comes from a female donor with papillary thyroid cancer or a benign thyroid nodule (not recorded which). Some clones in this sample may be carry-over from other donors' samples. The genes are TRBV20-1 and TRBJ2-5; 7 bases match TRBD2. Written as DNA, the CDR3 is TGCAGTGCTAGCCGAGGGCCGGGAGGAGAGACCCAGTACTTC. This translates into CSASRGPGGETQYF.